The entry below describes one T cell receptor (beta chain). Antigen specificity is unknown. The sample belongs to a study of Ad26.COV2.S vaccination and SARS-CoV-2 variants. General study findings and limits: Assessments of TCR breadth and depth may have underestimated the total T cell responses.

As to treatment: about 20 received Ad26.COV2.S at low or high dose, single or two shots; 5 received placebo; per-sample allocation not given. Samples analyzed were those drawn on day 63 after the first vaccine or placebo injection. Donor was an adult aged 18-55 years in Boston. Some clones are missing from TCRdb's copy, which holds only in-frame ones; the method was immunoSEQ multiplex PCR. The sample yields 300,000 to 350,000 clones, around 89% seen once. The CDR3 is made up of 14 amino acids. The germline gives CDR1 MNHEY, CDR2 SVGAGI. V lost 6 bases, J lost 3 bases, and 12 bases lay in between. The receptor was derived from a person between 18 and 65 years old who received the Ad26.COV2.S COVID-19 vaccine or a placebo. The chain links TRBV6-5 to TRBJ1-5; D unresolved. The source was peripheral blood, collected in a trial of Ad26.COV2.S vaccine versus placebo. This CDR3 reads CASSDGRINQPQHF. Written as DNA, the CDR3 is TGTGCCAGCAGCGACGGACGGATCAATCAGCCCCAGCATTTT.